This TCR beta chain originates from a study of blood T cell repertoires in COVID-19. Data came from immunoSEQ multiplex PCR; TCRdb stores just in-frame clones and leaves some out. This table holds roughly 320,000 clones, around nine tenths found once. V dropped 2 bases and J dropped 4 bases, with 14 bases sitting between them. Germline loops: CDR1 MGHRA, CDR2 YSYEKL. The CDR3 runs 15 residues. The source is a woman in her thirties with COVID-19, enrolled during active disease. The sequenced material came from peripheral blood. The chain uses TRBV4-1 and TRBJ1-2, with no clear D. The CDR3 DNA reads TGCGCCAGCAGCCAATCCTCACAGAACCCCTATGGCTACACCTTC. Protein product: CASSQSSQNPYGYTF.